A single sample is the source of the 10 T cell receptor beta chains below, sequenced in a study of regulatory T cells in long-lasting Graves disease. Time point specified: persistent/refractory GD, antithyroid drugs over 5 years with positive TRAb. Researchers made the TCR library from RNA that was extracted from PBMCs. Arm-PCR of CDR3 regions and iRepertoire HTBI primers were the basis on which TCR beta libraries were built. TCRdb passed the multiplex PCR reads through MiXCR, listing each CDR3 protein once. The sample has almost 350,000 distinct CDR3 sequences, roughly a fifth seen once; the top ten hold 25% to 30%. The source was peripheral blood mononuclear cells (PBMCs), collected when the disease was refractory, from a patient treated with antithyroid drugs. The receptors shown here come from a female donor with Graves disease.

This clonotype was observed many times. The V call is TRBV18, the J call TRBJ2-7; D remains unclear. V was trimmed by 2 bases and J by 3 bases, leaving 8 bases between them. This CDR3 comprises 13 residues. Germline CDR1 is KGHSH and CDR2 is LQKENI. This chain's CDR3 is CASSPGRNYEQYF. DNA for the CDR3: TGTGCCAGCTCACCAGGACGGAACTACGAGCAGTACTTC.

In its sample, this clonotype was seen many times. This chain links TRBV9 with TRBJ1-1, with no clear D. Germline loops: CDR1 SGDLS, CDR2 YYNGEE. Between the trimmed V and J ends, which lost 3 bases and 0 bases, there was a span of 9 bases. This CDR3 is 14 amino acids long. The CDR3 coding sequence is TGTGCCAGCAGCGCCTCGAATGTGAACACTGAAGCTTTCTTT. Residues: CASSASNVNTEAFF.

This clonotype was observed many times. The chain is built from TRBV18 and TRBJ2-7, with D perhaps TRBD1 (5 bases). The CDR3 sequence is 15 residues long. With 3 bases removed from V and 0 bases from J, the gap between germline ends came to 12 bases. The V gene's germline CDR1 is KGHSH and CDR2 LQKENI. CDR3 sequence reads: CASSPQGGRSYEQYF. CDR3 nucleotides: TGTGCCAGCTCACCGCAGGGCGGCCGCTCCTACGAGCAGTACTTC. The full variable domain, its missing parts supplied by reference TRBV18 and TRBJ2-7, is NAGVMQNPRHLVRRRGQEARLRCSPMKGHSHVYWYRQLPEEGLKFMVYLQKENIIDESGMPKERFSAEFPKEGPSILRIQQVVRGDSAAYFCASSPQGGRSYEQYFGPGTRLTVT.

This clonotype was recorded at least ten times. This chain connects TRBV7-2 to TRBJ1-2; D perhaps matches TRBD1 (5 bases). CDR3 length: 16 amino acids. Germline V gene data show CDR1 as SGHTA and CDR2 as FQGNSA. Trimming removed 0 bases at V and 3 bases at J, with 14 bases between. CDR3 coding DNA: TGTGCCAGCAGCTTAGCACTACGACAGATTTACTATGGCTACACCTTC. Protein sequence: CASSLALRQIYYGYTF.

Points on this clonotype: This may be a read error: a much more frequent sequence differs by one nucleotide. The rearrangement uses TRBV20-1 and TRBJ1-1; D call uncertain. Germline-derived CDR1 and CDR2 are DFQATT and SNEGSKA (reference sequence). This CDR3 is 14 amino acids long. Trimming left V 6 bases short and J 2 bases short, with 16 bases between. The chain's CDR3 is CSAKQDGPNTEAFF. Here the CDR3 DNA reads TGCAGTGCCAAGCAAGACGGTCCTAACACTGAAGCTTTCTTT.

The chain combines TRBV29-1 with TRBJ1-1; perhaps TRBD1 as D (6 bases). Germline CDR1 is SQVTM and CDR2 is ANQGSEA. The V end was cut by 2 bases, the J end by 4 bases, with 11 bases between. This CDR3 region has 13 residues. CDR3 residues: CSVEMAGATEAFF. The CDR3 region has the DNA TGCAGCGTTGAAATGGCAGGGGCCACTGAAGCTTTCTTT.

CDR3 sequence reads: CASSLGRGPGAYNEQFF. CDR3 in DNA: TGTGCCAGCAGCTTGGGGCGGGGCCCCGGGGCCTACAATGAGCAGTTCTTC. The chain employs TRBV7-9 and TRBJ2-1, with a weak D call TRBD2 (6 bases). This CDR3 comprises 17 residues. Trimming took 3 bases from V and 2 from J, leaving 17 bases between them. The germline gives CDR1 SEHNR, CDR2 FQNEAQ (reference sequence).

The gene calls are TRBV5-1 and TRBJ2-7, with a weak D call TRBD1 (5 bases). This CDR3 region has 13 residues. The ends were cut back, 2 bases at V and 5 bases at J, with 11 bases in the middle. CDR1 is SGHRS, CDR2 YFSETQ, per germline. The CDR3 loop is CASSLGQGHEQYF. CDR3 sequence (DNA): TGCGCCAGCAGCTTAGGGCAGGGTCACGAGCAGTACTTC.

J is TRBJ1-2 and V is TRBV25-1; the D is unclear. Trimming removed 0 bases at V and 5 bases at J, with 4 bases between. The CDR3 consists of 12 residues. Germline V CDR1 and CDR2: MGHDK, SYGVNS. For the CDR3, the DNA is TGTGCCAGCAGTGAATACGGATATGGCTACACCTTC. This sequence encodes CASSEYGYGYTF.

There are a few counts of this clonotype. The gene calls are TRBV7-9 and TRBJ2-5; 12 positions agree with TRBD2. The CDR3 runs to 17 residues. In germline, CDR1 is SEHNR, CDR2 FQNEAQ (reference sequence). The V and J ends lost 5 bases and 3 bases, in that order; junction bases with no gene match: 10. The CDR3: CASSPGLAGRVEETQYF. The CDR3 nucleotides read TGTGCCAGCAGCCCCGGACTAGCGGGAAGGGTAGAAGAGACCCAGTACTTC. The whole variable domain, remainder taken from reference TRBV7-9 and TRBJ2-5, is DTGVSQNPRHKITKRGQNVTFRCDPISEHNRLYWYRQTLGQGPEFLTYFQNEAQLEKSRLLSDRFSAERPKGSFSTLEIQRTEQGDSAMYLCASSPGLAGRVEETQYFGPGTRLLVL.